This is a list of T cell receptor beta chains from one sample in a study of Graves' ophthalmopathy and Graves' hyperthyroidism. TCRdb ran MiXCR on the multiplex PCR reads and lists one entry per CDR3 protein. The repertoire holds hundreds of thousands of distinct CDR3 sequences, with around 21% as singletons. Sample: peripheral blood. The origin of the receptors is a woman under 30 with stable Graves' hyperthyroidism. CDR3s include the opening cysteine and the closing phenylalanine or tryptophan. Each record gives: CDR3 length, J gene, V gene, CDR3 protein.

>16|TRBJ2-7|TRBV28
CASSWPQGASSYEQYF
>15|TRBJ1-2|TRBV6-1
CASTRTQGQGGGYTF
>15|TRBJ1-1|TRBV20-1
CSARDLWGRETEAFF
>12|TRBJ1-1|TRBV11-2
CASSFVLLGAFF
>14|TRBJ2-2|TRBV7-2
CASSVGGGFGELFF
>16|TRBJ2-7|TRBV7-2
CASSLSPGRDTYEQYF
>18|TRBJ2-5|TRBV7-8
CASSLGMKGQGVGETQYF
>15|TRBJ1-1|TRBV7-9
CASSLGVGQLTEAFF
>15|TRBJ2-5|TRBV11-2
CASSLGAGGQETQYF
>13|TRBJ2-7|TRBV19
CASSMVVSYEQYF
>17|TRBJ2-2|TRBV6-2/TRBV6-3
CASSYSTTGVDTGELCF
>15|TRBJ1-1|TRBV4-1
CASSQESNRDTEAFF
>14|TRBJ2-7|TRBV7-9
CASSFPMAGREQYF
>14|TRBJ2-6|TRBV6-1
CATSQGSGANVLTF
>13|TRBJ1-1|TRBV24-1
CATRERRGTEAFF
>16|TRBJ1-1|TRBV19
CASSTPRTGMNTEAFF
>12|TRBJ2-2|TRBV30
CACPTGGRELFF